This T cell receptor beta chain was recorded in a study of early T cells in non-severe SARS-CoV-2 infection. Overall study: Chains stayed unpaired after sequencing of bulk RNA from unsorted whole blood. General study points: Comparison of clonotypes with VDJdb favored anti-spike CD8 responses while missing private and CD4 specificities.

Of note for this clonotype: No antigen is known for it.

Individually, cDNA molecules had unique molecular identifiers attached to them. TCRdb reanalysed the 5' RACE reads using MiXCR and keeps one entry per CDR3 protein. This sample has over 95,000 distinct CDR3 sequences, with approximately 15% found just once. The CDR3 spans 14 residues. V shed 4 bases and J shed 5 bases, with 15 bases lying between them. Germline V CDR1 and CDR2: SEHNR, FQNEAQ (reference sequence). The chain joins TRBV7-9 to TRBJ2-7, with D unclear. The material sequenced was whole blood. This sequence was found in an adult who was a healthcare worker with PCR-confirmed SARS-CoV-2 infection or an uninfected control (not recorded which). This CDR3 is CASSSRPQKDEQYF. For the CDR3, the DNA is TGTGCCAGCAGCTCCCGACCCCAAAAGGACGAGCAGTACTTC.